This T cell receptor beta chain originates from a study of blood T cells in healthy people across ages. General observations from the study: Since the PBMCs were unsorted, naive and antigen-experienced cells could not be conclusively compared. Fewer expanded clones and more diversity marked long-lived versus aged donors.

Concerning this clonotype: Its target is unknown.

The CDR3 contains 14 residues. Germline CDR1 is SGHTA and CDR2 is FQGNSA. The ends lost 4 bases at V and 3 bases at J; junction bases unmatched: 5. For the second PCR, which ran for roughly 6 to 12 cycles, a sample-barcoded 5' primer and a J-beta primer mix were used. Through a template-switch adaptor with 12 random nucleotides, each cDNA molecule received a tag. MiXCR, run by TCRdb on the 5' RACE reads, gives a single entry per CDR3 protein. The sample includes some 1.5 million distinct CDR3 sequences, approximately 28% of them seen just once. The sequence derives from a woman aged 25 to 45 in good health. The chain carries TRBV7-2 and TRBJ2-7; 8 bases fit TRBD2. What was sequenced was blood. CDR3 loop: CASSSGLGYYEQYF. The CDR3 nucleotides read TGTGCCAGCAGCTCGGGACTAGGGTACTACGAGCAGTACTTC. Filled out from reference TRBV7-2 and TRBJ2-7, the complete variable domain reads GAGVSQSPSNKVTEKGKDVELRCDPISGHTALYWYRQSLGQGLEFLIYFQGNSAPDKSGLPSDRFSAERTGGSVSTLTIQRTQQEDSAVYLCASSSGLGYYEQYFGPGTRLTVT.